The 8 T cell receptor beta chains below were found in one sample sequenced in a study of control samples from healthy donors and cancer patients. Sequenced by immunoSEQ multiplex PCR; TCRdb stores in-frame clones only, minus some. This sample has 120,000 to 150,000 clones, with about 89% found just once. The sequencing input was blood. The origin of the receptors is a man in his late teens or twenties in good health.

Only one count was recorded for this clone. V usage is TRBV4-2 and J usage is TRBJ2-1; D is perhaps TRBD2 (6 bases). Trimming removed 1 base from V and 0 bases from J, with 10 bases in between. Germline V gene lookup returns CDR1 LGHNA and CDR2 YNFKEQ. There are 16 residues in the CDR3. CDR3 in amino acids: CASSQGGGDSYNEQFF. DNA for the CDR3: TGTGCCAGCAGCCAAGGAGGAGGGGACTCCTACAATGAGCAGTTCTTC.

The chain couples TRBV6-2 or TRBV6-3 to TRBJ2-2; 9 bases match TRBD2. The V gene end was trimmed by 1 base and the J gene end by 4 bases; junction bases not matched to a gene: 7. Per germline, CDR1 MNHEY and CDR2 SVGEGT. The CDR3 is made up of 17 amino acids. The CDR3 DNA is TGTGCCAGCAGTTACTTCCCCCAGCGGGGGGTCACCGGGGAGCTGTTTTTT. It codes for CASSYFPQRGVTGELFF.

The chain couples TRBV6-6 to TRBJ1-6, with D perhaps TRBD1 (5 bases). Trimming stripped 4 bases from V and 10 bases from J, with 17 bases between. Germline V gene data show CDR1 as MNHNY and CDR2 as SVGAGI (reference sequence). This CDR3 comprises 15 residues. CDR3 nucleotides: TGTGCCAGCAGTTCCCCCCGGGGGGTTTGGTCACCCCTCCACTTT. Residues: CASSSPRGVWSPLHF.

This chain connects TRBV29-1 to TRBJ2-7; 7 bases line up with TRBD1. There are 12 residues in the CDR3. V shed 4 bases, J shed 6 bases, and the junction held 6 bases outside the gene matches. Germline CDR1 SQVTM, CDR2 ANQGSEA. The CDR3 DNA reads as TGCAGCGTTGGGACAGGCAGTGGCGAGCAGTACTTC. This encodes CSVGTGSGEQYF.

The chain has TRBV3-1 (or the pseudogene TRBV3-2) and TRBJ2-5; TRBD2 matches 13 bases. This CDR3 has 15 amino acids. Germline CDR1 and CDR2: LGHDT and YNNKEL (reference sequence). Trimming removed 4 bases from V and 3 bases from J; junction bases left unmatched: 2. For the CDR3, the DNA is TGTGCCAGCAGCCGGGGACTAGCGGGGAAAGAGACCCAGTACTTC. This gives the protein CASSRGLAGKETQYF.

The chain combines TRBV4-1 with TRBJ1-6; D call uncertain. CDR1 is MGHRA and CDR2 is YSYEKL in the germline V gene. The V and J ends lost 0 bases and 0 bases respectively, with 15 bases between them. There are 19 residues in the CDR3. The CDR3: CASSQDKDRLSSYNSPLHF. Here the CDR3 DNA reads TGCGCCAGCAGCCAAGATAAGGATAGGTTGAGCTCCTATAATTCACCCCTCCACTTT.

This sequence joins TRBV28 and TRBJ2-7; 9 bases map to TRBD1. This CDR3 comprises 15 residues. The junction had 9 bases not matched to a gene; V was cut back by 5 bases and J by 4 bases. Germline values: CDR1 MDHEN, CDR2 SYDVKM. This CDR3 is CASSAPAGQGYEQYF. As DNA, the CDR3 is TGTGCCAGCAGTGCGCCCGCGGGACAGGGTTACGAGCAGTACTTC.

The genes are TRBV6-5 and TRBJ1-1; no firm D call. Trimming left V 1 base short and J 2 bases short, with 8 bases between. CDR1 MNHEY and CDR2 SVGAGI come from the germline V gene. The CDR3 extends over 14 amino acids. CDR3 nucleotide sequence: TGTGCCAGCAGTTACTGGCAGACCAACACTGAAGCTTTCTTT. Its protein is CASSYWQTNTEAFF.